The 20 T cell receptor beta chains in this list originate from one sample, sequenced in a study of PD-1 blockade in classical Hodgkin lymphoma. Time point denoted: cycle 4 day 1 (C4D1), after 6 weeks of nivolumab. Relapse was seen in all patients after autologous stem cell transplantation, and brentuximab vedotin exposure was variable. The assay was immunoSEQ multiplex PCR, and TCRdb's table has in-frame clones only and misses some. Of about 33,000 clones listed, about 70% are singletons. Sample: peripheral blood mononuclear cells (PBMCs), taken before the fourth cycle of nivolumab. These receptors were obtained from a human donor with classical Hodgkin lymphoma.

This rearrangement joins TRBV29-1 to TRBJ1-5; 8 bases fit TRBD1. With V trimmed by 7 bases and J by 4 bases, 3 bases remained unmatched. Germline V gene lookup returns CDR1 SQVTM and CDR2 ANQGSEA. This CDR3 comprises 12 residues. CDR3 bases: TGCAGCGCACGACAGGGGAATCAGCCCCAGCATTTT. It codes for CSARQGNQPQHF.

CDR3 sequence reads: CASSYTGTRFHEQYF. The CDR3 nucleotides are TGTGCCAGCAGCTACACCGGGACTAGATTCCACGAGCAGTACTTC. V usage is TRBV7-9 and J usage is TRBJ2-7; 8 bases agree with TRBD2. Trimming at V came to 4 bases and at J to 5 bases, leaving 10 bases not matched to a gene. The CDR3 is 15 amino acids. CDR1 and CDR2 from the germline V gene are SEHNR and FQNEAQ (reference sequence).

V gene TRBV7-3 combines with J gene TRBJ1-6; no definite D call. Germline assignment: CDR1 SGHTA and CDR2 FQGTGA. The CDR3 runs to 15 residues. V was pared by 1 base and J by 7 bases, with 11 bases between. The CDR3 is CASSLNPVDNSPLHF. The CDR3 DNA reads TGTGCCAGCAGCTTAAACCCAGTGGACAATTCACCCCTCCACTTT.

The rearrangement joins TRBV27 to TRBJ2-1, with D possibly TRBD2 on 5 matching bases. Germline V lookup: CDR1 MNHEY, CDR2 SMNVEV (reference sequence). This CDR3 contains 11 residues. V was clipped by 3 bases and J by 12 bases, with 9 bases between them. CDR3 in amino acids: CASSLAGGQFF. The CDR3 DNA is TGTGCCAGCAGTTTGGCGGGTGGGCAGTTCTTC.

This clone was counted only a few times. The chain employs TRBV6-4 and TRBJ2-3; 11 nucleotides align to TRBD2. Trimming removed 0 bases from V and 4 bases from J; junction bases left unmatched: 0. In germline, CDR1 is MRHNA, CDR2 SNTAGT. The CDR3 has 15 residues. In DNA form, the CDR3 reads TGTGCCAGCAGTGACTCTAGCGGGGGGGCAGATACGCAGTATTTT. Its protein product is CASSDSSGGADTQYF.

The CDR3 reads CASSSIGPQHF. The CDR3 DNA reads TGTGCCAGCAGCTCTATAGGGCCCCAGCATTTT. The chain links TRBV7-3 to TRBJ1-5; D gene unclear. Germline lookup yields CDR1 SGHTA and CDR2 FQGTGA. V was pared by 4 bases and J by 9 bases, with 7 bases between. The CDR3 is 11 residues long.

This CDR3 is CSAEDGSSGNTIYF. Written as DNA, the CDR3 is TGCAGCGCCGAGGACGGATCATCTGGAAACACCATATATTTT. The chain is built from TRBV29-1 and TRBJ1-3; D remains ambiguous. The CDR3 extends over 14 amino acids. Germline CDR1 SQVTM, CDR2 ANQGSEA. V lost 7 bases and J 1 base, leaving 14 bases between the germline ends.

The chain carries TRBV19 and TRBJ1-1; TRBD1 might be the D (6 bases). V lost 3 bases to trimming and J lost 4 bases, with 18 bases between them. CDR1 and CDR2 (germline): LNHDA, SQIVND (reference sequence). This CDR3 is built from 16 residues. DNA for the CDR3: TGTGCCAGTAGTATTCTCTTGGGCAGGGGTAGCACTGAAGCTTTCTTT. Amino acid sequence: CASSILLGRGSTEAFF.

The gene calls are TRBV25-1 and TRBJ1-4, with D perhaps TRBD1 (6 bases). V was trimmed by 2 bases and J by 8 bases, leaving 15 bases between them. The CDR3 length is 15 residues. CDR1 and CDR2 (germline): MGHDK, SYGVNS. CDR3 protein: CASSELQGLGEKLFF. CDR3 DNA: TGTGCCAGCAGTGAACTACAGGGTCTGGGCGAAAAACTGTTTTTT.

This sequence joins TRBV30 and TRBJ1-6; D possibly corresponds to TRBD1 (6 bases). V gave up 5 bases and J gave up 11 bases, with 22 bases separating them. CDR3 size: 15 residues. From germline, CDR1 is GTSNPN and CDR2 SVGIG (reference sequence). The CDR3: CAWGPGTSNHPPLHF. CDR3 in DNA: TGTGCCTGGGGGCCCGGGACATCGAACCATCCACCCCTCCACTTT.

The J gene is TRBJ2-7, the V gene TRBV5-8; D may be TRBD1 (6 bases). The CDR3 is 12 amino acids. Trimming removed 7 bases at V and 1 base at J, with 9 bases between. CDR1 is SGHTS and CDR2 is YDEGEE in the germline V gene. The CDR3 DNA reads as TGTGCCAGCCTCACAGGGTCCTACGAGCAGTACTTC. Translation gives CASLTGSYEQYF.

The sample holds one count of this clone. This chain uses TRBV5-8 with TRBJ2-1; possible D gene TRBD1, 5 bases. The CDR3 totals 12 residues. Germline V gene data show CDR1 as SGHTS and CDR2 as YDEGEE. Trimming shortened V by 3 bases and J by 9 bases, and 10 bases separated the two germline ends. The CDR3 DNA reads TGTGCCAGCAGCTCAGGGCGTATTGAGCAGTTCTTC. Residues: CASSSGRIEQFF.

The chain has TRBV27 and TRBJ1-5; D unclear. Trimming stripped 3 bases from V and 6 bases from J, with 12 bases between. The length of the CDR3 is 14 residues. CDR1 is MNHEY and CDR2 is SMNVEV in the germline V gene (reference sequence). The CDR3 loop is CASSFFSGSQPQHF. The CDR3 nucleotides are TGTGCCAGCAGTTTTTTTTCGGGGAGTCAGCCCCAGCATTTT.

The chain combines TRBV30 with TRBJ2-6; D may be TRBD2 (5 bases). The V end was cut by 0 bases, the J end by 2 bases, with 8 bases between. From germline, CDR1 is GTSNPN and CDR2 SVGIG (reference sequence). The CDR3 sequence is 15 residues long. The CDR3 DNA reads TGTGCCTGGAGTGTGGACTCGGCTGGGGCCAACGTCCTGACTTTC. This encodes CAWSVDSAGANVLTF.

This clone was seen only once. The chain is built from TRBV7-7 and TRBJ2-3; 8 bases map to TRBD2. This CDR3 region has 17 residues. The germline CDR1 and CDR2 sequences are SSHAT and FNYEAQ (reference sequence). V trimming: 1 base; J trimming: 0 bases; junction bases outside the gene matches: 6. CDR3 loop: CASSLGSGGSSTDTQYF. CDR3 DNA: TGTGCCAGCAGCTTAGGGAGCGGGGGCTCTAGCACAGATACGCAGTATTTT.

V usage is TRBV7-3 and J usage is TRBJ2-1; TRBD2 aligns across 7 bases. The CDR3 length is 16 residues. The V gene's germline CDR1 is SGHTA and CDR2 FQGTGA. The V segment lost 5 bases and the J segment 8 bases; nucleotides outside the gene matches: 15. CDR3 region: CASSQGRGREGYEQFF. The CDR3 DNA is TGTGCCAGCAGCCAAGGTCGAGGGAGGGAGGGCTATGAGCAGTTCTTC. Full variable domain (remainder filled in from reference TRBV7-3 and TRBJ2-1): GAGVSQTPSNKVTEKGKYVELRCDPISGHTALYWYRQSLGQGPEFLIYFQGTGAADDSGLPNDRFFAVRPEGSVSTLKIQRTERGDSAVYLCASSQGRGREGYEQFFGPGTRLTVL.

The chain combines TRBV4-3 with TRBJ1-3, with D possibly TRBD1 on 6 matching bases. Germline CDR1 is LGHNA and CDR2 is YSLEER. This CDR3 region has 16 residues. The V end lost 0 bases, the J end lost 0 bases, and 9 bases lay between the germline ends. CDR3 loop: CASSQDLTGSGNTIYF. The CDR3 DNA reads as TGCGCCAGCAGCCAAGACCTGACAGGCTCTGGAAACACCATATATTTT.

The rearrangement joins TRBV11-2 to TRBJ1-1; possible D gene TRBD1, 5 bases. V gave up 7 bases and J gave up 6 bases, with 18 bases separating them. The CDR3 runs 14 residues. Germline loops: CDR1 SGHAT, CDR2 FQNNGV. As DNA, the CDR3 is TGTGCCAGCACCCAGGGAAGTGCGGTAGCTGAAGCTTTCTTT. Translating gives CASTQGSAVAEAFF.

This clone was counted only a few times. This chain links TRBV6-5 with TRBJ2-2, with D possibly TRBD1 on 5 matching bases. CDR1 and CDR2 (germline): MNHEY, SVGAGI. V shed 6 bases and J shed 4 bases, with 9 bases lying between them. CDR3 length: 13 residues. CDR3 nucleotide sequence: TGTGCCAGCAGCCCAAGGGGCACCGGGGAGCTGTTTTTT. Translated, it gives CASSPRGTGELFF.

The J gene is TRBJ2-2, the V gene TRBV11-3, with a tentative D call TRBD2 (5 bases). CDR3 length equals 15 residues. Germline V lookup: CDR1 SGHNT, CDR2 YENEEA. Between the trimmed V and J ends, which lost 5 bases and 2 bases, there was a span of 12 bases. CDR3 protein: CASSTGSVNTGELFF. The CDR3 coding sequence is TGTGCCAGCAGCACGGGATCCGTTAACACCGGGGAGCTGTTTTTT.